The subject of this entry is one TCR beta chain. The data derive from a study of T cell changes during pregnancy in multiple sclerosis. Profiled with immunoSEQ multiplex PCR; TCRdb holds only in-frame clones, not every one. The sample has 53,000 or so clones, roughly 94% seen once. Material: CD4+ T cells from peripheral blood mononuclear cells, obtained in the second trimester of pregnancy. The receptor comes from a female donor with multiple sclerosis, enrolled in a pregnancy study.

CDR3 sequence reads: CASRSGQSTDTQYF. CDR3 in DNA: TGTGCCAGTAGATCGGGACAGAGCACAGATACGCAGTATTTT. V usage is TRBV19 and J usage is TRBJ2-3; 7 nucleotides match TRBD1. The CDR3 has 14 amino acids. Germline CDR1 and CDR2: LNHDA and SQIVND (reference sequence). The V segment lost 6 bases and the J segment 0 bases; nucleotides outside the gene matches: 3.